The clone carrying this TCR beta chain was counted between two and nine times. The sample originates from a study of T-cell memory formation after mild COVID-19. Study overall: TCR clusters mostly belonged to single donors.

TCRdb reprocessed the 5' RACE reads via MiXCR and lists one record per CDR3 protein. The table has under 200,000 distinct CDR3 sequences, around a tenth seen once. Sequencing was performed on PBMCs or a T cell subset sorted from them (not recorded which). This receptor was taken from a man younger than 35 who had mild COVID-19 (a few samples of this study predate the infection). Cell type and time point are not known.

CDR3 residues: CASSQVTNYGYTF. CDR3 sequence (DNA): TGTGCCAGCAGCCAAGTTACTAACTATGGCTACACCTTC. This sequence joins TRBV4-2 and TRBJ1-2; no clear D gene. Germline CDR1 is LGHNA and CDR2 is YNFKEQ. This CDR3 spans 13 amino acids. V lost 1 base and J lost 0, with 3 bases in between.